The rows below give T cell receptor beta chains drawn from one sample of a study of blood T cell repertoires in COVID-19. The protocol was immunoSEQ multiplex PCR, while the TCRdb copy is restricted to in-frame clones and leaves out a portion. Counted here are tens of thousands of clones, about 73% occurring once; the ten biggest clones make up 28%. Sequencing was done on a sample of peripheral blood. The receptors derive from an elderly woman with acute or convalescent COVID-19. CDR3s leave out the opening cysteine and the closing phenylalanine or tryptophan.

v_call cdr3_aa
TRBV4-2 ASKGQAYEQY
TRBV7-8 ASSFSGSGEQY
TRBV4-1 ASSHDSSGTNEKLF
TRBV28 ASSPGLAGENNEQF
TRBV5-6 ASSLMGGTVNTEAF
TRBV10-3 AISRSGGENTEAF
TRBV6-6 ASSYSGGDYGYT
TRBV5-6 ATRRRRRGNEQF
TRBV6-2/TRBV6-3 ASSYRYEQY
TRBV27 ASSFRGGYGYT
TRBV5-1 ASSLVLQDYGYT
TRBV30 AWSVQVTANSPLH
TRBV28 ASSLLEARGYT
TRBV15 ATSKQGSPGEQY
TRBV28 ASRLHRDGGDGYT
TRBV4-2 ASSLRGSAEQF
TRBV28 ASSFSQGWY
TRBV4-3 ASSRGMSTDTQY
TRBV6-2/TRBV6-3 ASSDPGQGSNQPQH
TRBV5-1 ASSLDPGYSYEQY
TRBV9 ASTDPGGYGYT
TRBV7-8 ASSLVTSGTYNEQF
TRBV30 AWSPLGRALRWDTQY
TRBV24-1 ATSDPGTSVYNEQF
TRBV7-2 ASSLMALKSGTEAF
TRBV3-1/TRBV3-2 ASSQDVQGDYGYT
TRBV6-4 ASSVLAGGNEQF
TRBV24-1 ATSDSWTGGASQPQH
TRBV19 ASSIGDRSPGNTIY
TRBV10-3 AISAGDSNQPQH